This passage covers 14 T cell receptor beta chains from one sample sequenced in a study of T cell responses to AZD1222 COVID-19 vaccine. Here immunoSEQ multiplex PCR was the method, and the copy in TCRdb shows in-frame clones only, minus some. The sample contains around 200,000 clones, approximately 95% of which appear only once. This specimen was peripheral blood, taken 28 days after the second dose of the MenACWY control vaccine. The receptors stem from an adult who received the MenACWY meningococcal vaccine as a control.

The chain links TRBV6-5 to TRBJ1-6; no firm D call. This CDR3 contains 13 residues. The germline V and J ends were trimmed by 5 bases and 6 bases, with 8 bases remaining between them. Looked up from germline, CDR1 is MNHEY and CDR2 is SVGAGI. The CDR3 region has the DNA TGTGCCAGCAGTAGGACCGTTAATTCACCCCTCCACTTT. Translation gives CASSRTVNSPLHF.

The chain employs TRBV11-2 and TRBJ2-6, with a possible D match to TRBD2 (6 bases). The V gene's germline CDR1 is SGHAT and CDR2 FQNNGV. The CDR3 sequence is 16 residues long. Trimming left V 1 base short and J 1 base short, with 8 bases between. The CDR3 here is CASSLGGGSGANVLTF. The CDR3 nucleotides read TGTGCCAGCAGCTTAGGTGGGGGGTCTGGGGCCAACGTCCTGACTTTC.

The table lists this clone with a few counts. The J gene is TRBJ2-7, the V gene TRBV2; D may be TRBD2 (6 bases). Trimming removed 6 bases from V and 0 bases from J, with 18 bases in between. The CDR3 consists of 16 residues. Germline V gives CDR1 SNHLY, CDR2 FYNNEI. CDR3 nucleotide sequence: TGTGCCAGCAGAGACCCCCGGGACTTAAGCTCCTACGAGCAGTACTTC. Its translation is CASRDPRDLSSYEQYF.

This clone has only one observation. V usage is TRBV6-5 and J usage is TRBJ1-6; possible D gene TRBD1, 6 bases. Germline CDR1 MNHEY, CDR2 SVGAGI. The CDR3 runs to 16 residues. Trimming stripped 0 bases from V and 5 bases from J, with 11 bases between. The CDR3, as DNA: TGTGCCAGCAGTTACTCGATTAACAGGGATAATTCACCCCTCCACTTT. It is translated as CASSYSINRDNSPLHF.

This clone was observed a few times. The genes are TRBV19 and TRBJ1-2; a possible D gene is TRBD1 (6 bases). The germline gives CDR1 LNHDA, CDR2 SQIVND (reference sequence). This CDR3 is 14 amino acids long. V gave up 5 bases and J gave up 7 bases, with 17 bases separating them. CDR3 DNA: TGTGCCAGTAGTTCTCAAATCACAGGGTCTGGCTACACCTTC. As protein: CASSSQITGSGYTF. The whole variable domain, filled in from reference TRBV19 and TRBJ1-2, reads DGGITQSPKYLFRKEGQNVTLSCEQNLNHDAMYWYRQDPGQGLRLIYYSQIVNDFQKGDIAEGYSVSREKKESFPLTVTSAQKNPTAFYLCASSSQITGSGYTFGSGTRLTVV.

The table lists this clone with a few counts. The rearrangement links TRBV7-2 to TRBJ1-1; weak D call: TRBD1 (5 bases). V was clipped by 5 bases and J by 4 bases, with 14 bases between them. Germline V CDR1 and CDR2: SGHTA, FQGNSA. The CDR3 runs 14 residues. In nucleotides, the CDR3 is TGTGCCAGCAGCGGTCAGGGATGGGGCACTGAAGCTTTCTTT. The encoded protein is CASSGQGWGTEAFF. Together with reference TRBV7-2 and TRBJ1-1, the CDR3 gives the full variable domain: GAGVSQSPSNKVTEKGKDVELRCDPISGHTALYWYRQSLGQGLEFLIYFQGNSAPDKSGLPSDRFSAERTGGSVSTLTIQRTQQEDSAVYLCASSGQGWGTEAFFGQGTRLTVV.

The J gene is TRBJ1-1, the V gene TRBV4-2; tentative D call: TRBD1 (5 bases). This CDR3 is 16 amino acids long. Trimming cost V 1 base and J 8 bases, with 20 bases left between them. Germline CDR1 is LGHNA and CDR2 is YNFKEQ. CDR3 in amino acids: CASSQVVYRQPSEAFF. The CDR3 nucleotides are TGTGCCAGCAGCCAAGTTGTGTACCGACAGCCCTCGGAAGCTTTCTTT.

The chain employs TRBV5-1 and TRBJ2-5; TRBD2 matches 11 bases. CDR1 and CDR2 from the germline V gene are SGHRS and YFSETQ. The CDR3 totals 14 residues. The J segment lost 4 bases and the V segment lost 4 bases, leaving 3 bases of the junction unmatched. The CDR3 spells CASSGGTSGETQYF. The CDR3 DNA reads TGCGCCAGCAGCGGAGGGACTAGCGGAGAGACCCAGTACTTC. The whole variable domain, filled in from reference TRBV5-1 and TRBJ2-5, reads KAGVTQTPRYLIKTRGQQVTLSCSPISGHRSVSWYQQTPGQGLQFLFEYFSETQRNKGNFPGRFSGRQFSNSRSEMNVSTLELGDSALYLCASSGGTSGETQYFGPGTRLLVL.

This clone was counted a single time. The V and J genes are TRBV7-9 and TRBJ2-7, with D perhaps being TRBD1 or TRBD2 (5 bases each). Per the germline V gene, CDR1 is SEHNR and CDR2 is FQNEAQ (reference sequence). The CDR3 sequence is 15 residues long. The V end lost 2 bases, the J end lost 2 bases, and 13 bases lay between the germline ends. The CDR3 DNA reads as TGTGCCAGCAGCTTACGTACGGGACCCACCTACGAGCAGTACTTC. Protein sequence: CASSLRTGPTYEQYF.

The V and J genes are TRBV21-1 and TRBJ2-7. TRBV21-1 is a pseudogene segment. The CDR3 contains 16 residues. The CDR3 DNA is TGTGCCAGCCGCAACAACCAAAACGGACGGACGTACGAGCAGTACTTC. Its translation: CASRNNQNGRTYEQYF.

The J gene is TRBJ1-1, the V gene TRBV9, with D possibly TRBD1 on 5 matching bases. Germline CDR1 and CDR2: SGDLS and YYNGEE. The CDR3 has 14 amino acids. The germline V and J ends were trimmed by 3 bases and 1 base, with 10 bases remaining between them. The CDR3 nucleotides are TGTGCCAGCAGCGCAGGGTGGGAGAACACTGAAGCTTTCTTT. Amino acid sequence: CASSAGWENTEAFF.

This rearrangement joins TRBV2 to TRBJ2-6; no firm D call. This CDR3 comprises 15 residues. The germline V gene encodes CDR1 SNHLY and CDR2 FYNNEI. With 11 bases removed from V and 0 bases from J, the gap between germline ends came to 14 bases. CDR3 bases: TGTGCCTCCCGATCCGGTTTCTCTGGGGCCAACGTCCTGACTTTC. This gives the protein CASRSGFSGANVLTF. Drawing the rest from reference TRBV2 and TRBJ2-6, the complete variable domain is EPEVTQTPSHQVTQMGQEVILRCVPISNHLYFYWYRQILGQKVEFLVSFYNNEISEKSEIFDDQFSVERPDGSNFTLKIRSTKLEDSAMYFCASRSGFSGANVLTFGAGSRLTVL.

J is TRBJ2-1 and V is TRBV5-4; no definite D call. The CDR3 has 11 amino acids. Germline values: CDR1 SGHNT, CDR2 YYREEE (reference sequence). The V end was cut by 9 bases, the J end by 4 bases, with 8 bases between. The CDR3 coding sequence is TGTGCCACCCGCACGTACAATGAGCAGTTCTTC. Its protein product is CATRTYNEQFF.

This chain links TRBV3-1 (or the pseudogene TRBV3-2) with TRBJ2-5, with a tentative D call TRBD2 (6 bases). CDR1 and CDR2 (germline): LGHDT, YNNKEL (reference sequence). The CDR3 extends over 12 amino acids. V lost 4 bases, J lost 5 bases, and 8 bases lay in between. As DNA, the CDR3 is TGTGCCAGCAGCCCTGGGGGGGAGACCCAGTACTTC. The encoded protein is CASSPGGETQYF.